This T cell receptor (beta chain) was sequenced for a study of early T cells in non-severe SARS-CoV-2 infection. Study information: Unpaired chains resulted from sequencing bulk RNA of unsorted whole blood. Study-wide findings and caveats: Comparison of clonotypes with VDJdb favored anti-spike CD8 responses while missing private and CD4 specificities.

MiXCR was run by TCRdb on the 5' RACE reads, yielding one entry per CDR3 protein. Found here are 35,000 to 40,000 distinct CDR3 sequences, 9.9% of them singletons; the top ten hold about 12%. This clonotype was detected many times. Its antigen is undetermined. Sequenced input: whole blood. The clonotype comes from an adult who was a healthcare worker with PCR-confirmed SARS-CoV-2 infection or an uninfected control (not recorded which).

Written as DNA, the CDR3 is TGCAGTGCTAGTATTAGGACAGGAAGGAAAACTGAAGCTTTCTTT. Its protein product is CSASIRTGRKTEAFF. V usage is TRBV20-1 and J usage is TRBJ1-1, with 7 positions matching TRBD1. The germline CDR1 and CDR2 sequences are DFQATT and SNEGSKA (reference sequence). Trimming removed 3 bases from V and 5 bases from J; junction bases left unmatched: 12. The CDR3 is 15 residues long.